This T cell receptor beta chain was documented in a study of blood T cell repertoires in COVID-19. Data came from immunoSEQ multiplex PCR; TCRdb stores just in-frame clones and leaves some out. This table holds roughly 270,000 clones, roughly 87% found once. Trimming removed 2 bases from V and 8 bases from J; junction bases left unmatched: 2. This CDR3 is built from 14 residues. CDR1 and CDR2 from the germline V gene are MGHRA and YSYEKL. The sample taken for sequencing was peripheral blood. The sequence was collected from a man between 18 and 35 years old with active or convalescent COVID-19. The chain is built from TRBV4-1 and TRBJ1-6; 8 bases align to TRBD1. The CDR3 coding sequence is TGCGCCAGCAGCCAAACAGGGGGAGATTCACCCCTCCACTTT. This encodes CASSQTGGDSPLHF.